This T cell receptor (beta chain) was retrieved from a study of shared clonotypes between healthy human individuals. V dropped 5 bases and J dropped 4 bases, with 14 bases sitting between them. The CDR3 loop spans 13 amino acids. The germline V gene encodes CDR1 SQVTM and CDR2 ANQGSEA. In the case of this clone: Its antigen remains unidentified.

Recent vaccinations or acute infections were absent in the healthy HIV-negative adult donors. CD4+ cell separation produced CD45RA+ naive and CD45RA-negative memory subsets. Investigators spread the genomic DNA of each subset evenly over several immunoSEQ plates. Only in-frame clones appear in the TCRdb table, and some are missing; sequencing was by immunoSEQ multiplex PCR. This table has about 2 million clones, 95% appearing once. Overall study findings and caveats: All-four-donor shared clonotypes had higher generation probabilities than non-shared clonotypes did.

Specimen: naive CD4+ T cells sorted from blood. The sample's subset: CD45RA+ positively selected. This TCR was sampled from a man aged 18 to 30 in good health. The V call is TRBV29-1, the J call TRBJ2-5; D not resolved. The chain's CDR3 is CSVLSWDTETQYF. CDR3 in DNA: TGCAGCGTTTTATCCTGGGATACAGAGACCCAGTACTTC. The whole variable domain, remainder taken from reference TRBV29-1 and TRBJ2-5, is SAVISQKPSRDICQRGTSLTIQCQVDSQVTMMFWYRQQPGQSLTLIATANQGSEATYESGFVIDKFPISRPNLTFSTLTVSNMSPEDSSIYLCSVLSWDTETQYFGPGTRLLVL.